A selection of T cell receptor beta chains follows, all from one sample in a study of early T cells in non-severe SARS-CoV-2 infection. TCRdb independently ran MiXCR on the 5' RACE reads; one entry per CDR3 protein. The sample records 45,000 to 65,000 distinct CDR3 sequences, approximately 10% being singletons. Sequenced sample: whole blood. Receptor source: an adult who was a healthcare worker with PCR-confirmed SARS-CoV-2 infection or an uninfected control (not recorded which). Each CDR3 is given with its conserved first and last residue. D genes are given only for firm matches. Some rows have no size entry. The others give once, few or many, or a class for an expanded clone.

abundance,v_gene,j_gene,d_gene,CDR3nt,CDR3aa
many,TRBV20-1,TRBJ2-1,.,TGCAGTGGCGGATACAATGAGCAGTTCTTC,CSGGYNEQFF
.,TRBV7-3,TRBJ1-1,TRBD1,TGTGCCAGCAGCTCCACAGGGGGTGGCACTGAAGCTTTCTTT,CASSSTGGGTEAFF
many,TRBV5-8,TRBJ1-5,.,TGTGCCAGCAGCGTGAGGATCTCTAGCAATCAGCCCCAGCATTTT,CASSVRISSNQPQHF
.,TRBV5-1,TRBJ2-3,.,TGCGCCAGCAGCTTAGTACAGGGCACAGATACGCAGTATTTT,CASSLVQGTDTQYF
few,TRBV20-1,TRBJ2-7,.,TGCAGTGCTACCCGGGACGGGGCCGCCTACGAGCAGTACTTC,CSATRDGAAYEQYF
many,TRBV18,TRBJ1-2,TRBD1,TGTGCCAGCTCACCACTTAGGGACAGCGACCCTAACGCCTTC,CASSPLRDSDPNAF
many,TRBV28,TRBJ2-7,.,TGTGCCAGCAGTTTGGAGGCCGAGCACTACGAGCAGTACTTC,CASSLEAEHYEQYF
many,TRBV12-5,TRBJ2-1,.,TGTGCTAGTGGTTTGGTACGTGTAGACTCCTACAATGAGCAGTTCTTC,CASGLVRVDSYNEQFF
many,TRBV12-3/TRBV12-4,TRBJ1-1,TRBD1,TGTGCCAGCAGCGGACAGGGGGGTCTAAACACTGAAGCTTTCTTT,CASSGQGGLNTEAFF
many,TRBV12-3/TRBV12-4,TRBJ2-1,.,TGTGCCAGCACCTCGCAGGGCTACAATGAGCAGTTCTTC,CASTSQGYNEQFF
many,TRBV7-2,TRBJ2-6,.,TGTGCCAGCAGCTTAGAGCGGAGCGTCGTCCTGACTTTC,CASSLERSVVLTF
many,TRBV18,TRBJ2-7,TRBD1,TGTGCCAGCTCACCACGGGACAGGGTCGATTACGAGCAGTACTTC,CASSPRDRVDYEQYF
many,TRBV5-1,TRBJ2-5,.,TGCGCCAGCAGCCTAGACGTCAGCGAGACCCAGTACTTC,CASSLDVSETQYF
many,TRBV5-5,TRBJ2-1,TRBD1,TGTGCCAGCAGCCGGGACAGGGGAAGCAATGAGCAGTTCTTC,CASSRDRGSNEQFF
many,TRBV18,TRBJ1-6,.,TGTGCCAGCTCACCAAATCCAGATTCACCCCTCCACTTT,CASSPNPDSPLHF
many,TRBV21-1,TRBJ2-2,.,.,CASSGRTGSCFF
many,TRBV29-1,TRBJ2-5,.,TGCAGCGTGTACCCGGGGGGCCAGGGAACGGGAAGAGAGACCCAGTACTTC,CSVYPGGQGTGRETQYF
few,TRBV20-1,TRBJ2-1,.,TGCAGTGCTACCTTTGGTTTGGGGACGGGCGGAAATGAGCAGTTCTTC,CSATFGLGTGGNEQFF
many,TRBV7-2,TRBJ2-3,.,TGTGCCAGCAGCCTAGGGGCTCGGGGACTGAATACGCAGTATTTT,CASSLGARGLNTQYF
many,TRBV4-1,TRBJ2-5,.,TGCGCCAGCAGCCAACCCCCAGGGGAGAAGCTACAAGAGACCCAGTACTTC,CASSQPPGEKLQETQYF
few,TRBV7-2,TRBJ2-6,.,TGTGCCAGCAGCTTAGATGGGACAACCCACTCTGGGGCCAACGTCCTGACTTTC,CASSLDGTTHSGANVLTF
many,TRBV19,TRBJ1-6,.,TGTGCCAGTAGTCCCGATCAAGCCGGTTCACCCCTCCACTTT,CASSPDQAGSPLHF
.,TRBV19,TRBJ2-4,TRBD1,TGTGCCAGTAGTGAGGGGGACAGCGGAATCGTAATAGACAAAAACATTCAGTACTTC,CASSEGDSGIVIDKNIQYF
.,TRBV10-1,TRBJ1-3,.,TGCGCCAGCAGTGCGGCAGGGACCGAAGGAAACACCATATATTTT,CASSAAGTEGNTIYF
.,TRBV11-2,TRBJ2-3,.,TGTGCCAGCAGCTTAGCAAATGCGGAAGGTACGCAGTATTTT,CASSLANAEGTQYF
many,TRBV18,TRBJ2-6,.,TGTGCCAGCTCACGATCAGGTATCACTGGGGCCAACGTCCTGACTTTC,CASSRSGITGANVLTF
many,TRBV6-6,TRBJ2-3,.,TGTGCCAGCAGTTACTCTGCGGGATTAACAGATACGCAGTATTTT,CASSYSAGLTDTQYF
many,TRBV29-1,TRBJ2-1,TRBD2,TGCAGCGTTGAAGATCTACGGCTAGCGGGTAGGGATGAGCAGTTCTTC,CSVEDLRLAGRDEQFF
many,TRBV30,TRBJ2-7,.,TGTGCCTGGGCCATGAACGGGGTGAACTACGAGCAGTACTTC,CAWAMNGVNYEQYF
few,TRBV7-8,TRBJ1-3,.,TGTGCCAGCAGCTTAGAGGTTTACGAGCGATCTGGAAACACCATATATTTT,CASSLEVYERSGNTIYF
many,TRBV2,TRBJ2-2,.,TGTGCCAGCAGTGTCGAGGGATCCGGGGAGCTGTTTTTT,CASSVEGSGELFF
many,TRBV30,TRBJ2-2,.,TGTGCCTGGAGTGTAACTCGAGGTAGTAGGGCGAACACCGGGGAGCTGTTTTTT,CAWSVTRGSRANTGELFF
few,TRBV20-1,TRBJ2-7,TRBD2,TGCAGTGCTGACATGACTAGCTCGAAACTCTCCTACGAGCAGTACTTC,CSADMTSSKLSYEQYF